This TCR beta chain was recovered during a study of cytomegalovirus exposure and HLA in healthy donors. Broader study findings: Earlier analysis looked at TCR beta V segments, and most were productive about 87% or about 30% of the time.

Per the germline V gene, CDR1 is SEHNR and CDR2 is FQNEAQ (reference sequence). CDR3 size: 14 residues. Researchers ran the PCR with 60 Vbeta and 13 Jbeta primers. Original processing methods: In a later analysis, the count reached roughly 80 million unique TCR beta chains, with around 11 million shared. Assay used: immunoSEQ multiplex PCR; TCRdb lists only in-frame clones, some missing. The V and J calls and clone size come from that table; D and trimming were worked out from the DNA. The sample has under 200,000 clones, approximately 86% seen once. As concerns this clone: Its antigen is currently unknown. One end of the junction fails to match germline, which may point to a read error.

The source of this sequence is a young woman in good health and CMV-seronegative. The source material was PBMCs. The chain couples TRBV7-9 to TRBJ2-3, with 8 positions matching TRBD1. The CDR3 region has the DNA TGTTCCAGCAGCTTTCTTGGACAGGGTAATACGCAGTATTTT. Encoded protein: CSSSFLGQGNTQYF.